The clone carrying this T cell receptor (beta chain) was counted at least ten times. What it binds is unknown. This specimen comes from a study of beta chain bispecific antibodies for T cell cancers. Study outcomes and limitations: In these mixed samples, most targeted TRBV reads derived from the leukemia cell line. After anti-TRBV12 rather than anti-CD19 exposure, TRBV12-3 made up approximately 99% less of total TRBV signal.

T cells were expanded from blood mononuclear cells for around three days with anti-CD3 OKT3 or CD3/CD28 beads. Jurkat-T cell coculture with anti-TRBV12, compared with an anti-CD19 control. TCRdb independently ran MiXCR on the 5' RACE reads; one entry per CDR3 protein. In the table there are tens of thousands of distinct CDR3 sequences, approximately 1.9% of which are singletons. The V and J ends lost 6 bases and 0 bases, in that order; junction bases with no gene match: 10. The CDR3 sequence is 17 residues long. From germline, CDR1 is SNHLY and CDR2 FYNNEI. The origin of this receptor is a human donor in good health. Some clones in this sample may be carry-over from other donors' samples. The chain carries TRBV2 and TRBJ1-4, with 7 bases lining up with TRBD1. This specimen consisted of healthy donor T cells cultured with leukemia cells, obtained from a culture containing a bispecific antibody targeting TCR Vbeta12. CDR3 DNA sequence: TGTGCCAGCAGGGCAGGGGACAGTTTACCAACTAATGAAAAACTGTTTTTT. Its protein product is CASRAGDSLPTNEKLFF. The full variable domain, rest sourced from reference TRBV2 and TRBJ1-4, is EPEVTQTPSHQVTQMGQEVILRCVPISNHLYFYWYRQILGQKVEFLVSFYNNEISEKSEIFDDQFSVERPDGSNFTLKIRSTKLEDSAMYFCASRAGDSLPTNEKLFFGSGTQLSVL.